This T cell receptor beta chain is from a study of blood T cell repertoires in COVID-19. Study-wide background: Samples came from the United States, Italy and Spain, spanning acute and convalescent COVID-19. The analysed material was cDNA or gDNA that came from T cells, B-cell-depleted T cells, or PBMCs.

Data came from immunoSEQ multiplex PCR; TCRdb stores just in-frame clones and leaves some out. The sample contains 200,000 to 250,000 clones, about 79% of which appear only once. This clone appeared a few times. This study enrolled people aged roughly 18 to 89 from about two dozen US geographic areas. Allocation to cohorts depended on clinical history reported by the participants. This clonotype was sampled from a woman aged 55-69 years who had recovered from COVID-19. Sequenced material: PBMCs or T cells enriched from blood (not recorded which).

The CDR3: CASRLAGTADTQYF. The CDR3 DNA is TGTGCCAGCAGGCTAGCGGGAACGGCAGATACGCAGTATTTT. The chain couples TRBV27 to TRBJ2-3; TRBD2 matches 9 bases. Per the germline V gene, CDR1 is MNHEY and CDR2 is SMNVEV (reference sequence). CDR3 length: 14 residues. J gave up 4 bases and V 6 bases, and 5 bases lay outside the gene matches.